The 21 T cell receptor beta chains below all came from one sample that was sequenced in a study of T cells in Graves' hyperthyroidism and ophthalmopathy. RNA transcripts gave rise to amplified TCR beta CDR3 regions. First-round RT-PCR of the TCR CDR3 relied on the HTBI primer set. TCRdb independently ran MiXCR on the multiplex PCR reads; one entry per CDR3 protein. The profile shows about 59,000 distinct CDR3 sequences, about 57% of them singletons. Sequencing input: blood. The receptors stem from a woman in her sixties or seventies with Graves' ophthalmopathy.

In its sample, this clonotype was seen many times. This sequence joins TRBV5-6 and TRBJ2-1; TRBD2 matches at 11 bases. CDR1 is SGHDT and CDR2 is YYEEEE in the germline V gene. The CDR3 contains 15 residues. V lost 4 bases and J lost 3; bases outside the gene matches: 3. The CDR3 coding sequence is TGTGCCAGCAGCCCGGGACTAGCGGACTACAATGAGCAGTTCTTC. Encoded protein: CASSPGLADYNEQFF. Full variable domain (rest looked up from reference TRBV5-6 and TRBJ2-1): DAGVTQSPTHLIKTRGQQVTLRCSPKSGHDTVSWYQQALGQGPQFIFQYYEEEERQRGNFPDRFSGHQFPNYSSELNVNALLLGDSALYLCASSPGLADYNEQFFGPGTRLTVL.

The chain couples TRBV15 to TRBJ2-5; TRBD2 matches at 8 bases. V was pared by 2 bases and J by 1 base, with 9 bases of the junction left unmatched. Per the germline V gene, CDR1 is LNHNV and CDR2 is YYDKDF (reference sequence). The length of the CDR3 is 17 residues. The CDR3 loop reads CATSRSGPGTSQETQYF. CDR3 coding DNA: TGTGCCACCAGCAGATCCGGGCCGGGGACTAGCCAAGAGACCCAGTACTTC.

By share, this clonotype ranks as medium-sized. The chain links TRBV20-1 to TRBJ2-7; D is unclear. Germline V gene lookup returns CDR1 DFQATT and CDR2 SNEGSKA (reference sequence). This CDR3 region has 11 residues. V was clipped by 3 bases and J by 3 bases, with 6 bases between them. As DNA, the CDR3 is TGCAGTGCTAGGGTCAGCTACGAGCAGTACTTC. As protein: CSARVSYEQYF.

This clonotype is labeled medium-sized. The chain employs TRBV7-9 and TRBJ1-6; 7 nucleotides agree with TRBD1. The length of the CDR3 is 16 residues. V lost 5 bases, J lost 8 bases, and 12 bases stayed unmatched. CDR1 is SEHNR and CDR2 is FQNEAQ in the germline V gene (reference sequence). CDR3 sequence reads: CASSTARQGWDSPLHF. In nucleotides, the CDR3 is TGTGCCAGCAGCACAGCACGACAGGGTTGGGATTCACCCCTCCACTTT. Full variable domain (missing parts from reference TRBV7-9 and TRBJ1-6): DTGVSQNPRHKITKRGQNVTFRCDPISEHNRLYWYRQTLGQGPEFLTYFQNEAQLEKSRLLSDRFSAERPKGSFSTLEIQRTEQGDSAMYLCASSTARQGWDSPLHFGNGTRLTVT.

This clonotype occurred many times. The chain couples TRBV27 to TRBJ2-7; 8 bases align to TRBD2. This CDR3 is 14 amino acids long. The V and J ends lost 6 bases and 5 bases, in that order; junction bases with no gene match: 9. Germline CDR1 reads MNHEY; CDR2 reads SMNVEV (reference sequence). The CDR3 DNA is TGTGCCAGCAGCCCAGCCGGGACTAGAAACGAGCAGTACTTC. Protein product: CASSPAGTRNEQYF.

This clonotype was seen repeatedly, ten times or more. The genes are TRBV6-2 or TRBV6-3 and TRBJ1-2; 8 bases match TRBD1. This CDR3 is built from 17 residues. Germline V gene sequence: CDR1 MNHEY, CDR2 SVGEGT. With V trimmed by 5 bases and J by 0 bases, 11 bases remained unmatched. Here the CDR3 reads CASSPVARDRTNYGYTF. The CDR3 coding sequence is TGTGCCAGCAGTCCTGTAGCTAGGGACAGGACTAACTATGGCTACACCTTC.

This chain uses TRBV15 with TRBJ2-5; the D gene is possibly TRBD2 (5 bases). This CDR3 is built from 15 residues. CDR1 is LNHNV, CDR2 YYDKDF, per germline (reference sequence). Deletions cut 1 base from V and 2 bases from J, with 11 bases between. The CDR3 sequence is CATSRARTVQETQYF. CDR3 nucleotide sequence: TGTGCCACCAGCAGAGCACGGACTGTTCAAGAGACCCAGTACTTC.

This chain links TRBV11-2 with TRBJ2-6; D gene uncertain. The germline CDR1 and CDR2 sequences are SGHAT and FQNNGV. With 6 bases removed from V and 4 bases from J, the gap between germline ends came to 7 bases. The CDR3 spans 13 residues. CDR3 coding DNA: TGTGCCAGCAGAGCCTCCGGGGCCAACGTCCTGACTTTC. Translating it yields CASRASGANVLTF.

This chain uses TRBV20-1 with TRBJ2-3, with a possible D match to TRBD2 (7 bases). The CDR3 runs to 14 residues. Trimming cost V 1 base and J 6 bases, with 14 bases left between them. Germline values: CDR1 DFQATT, CDR2 SNEGSKA (reference sequence). The CDR3, as DNA: TGCAGTGCTAGAGGGGGGGGGGCACGGGATACGCAGTATTTT. Translated, it gives CSARGGGARDTQYF.

Comments on this clonotype: The limits of the CDR3 on the DNA are not certain, so only TCRdb's listed CDR3 is given. This rearrangement joins TRBV13 to TRBJ1-4; TRBD1 reflects the table's D call only, with no check against the DNA. The CDR3 is 22 residues long, counting both termini. CDR1 is PRHDT, CDR2 FYEKMQ, per germline (reference sequence). The CDR3 loop reads CASSFYICSAPYPTGGVGKLFF.

The rearrangement uses TRBV7-2 and TRBJ1-4, with D tentatively TRBD1 (6 bases). Trimming removed 5 bases from V and 5 bases from J, with 9 bases in between. This CDR3 is 13 amino acids long. Germline CDR1 and CDR2: SGHTA and FQGNSA. The DNA of the CDR3 is TGTGCCAGCAGCAAAGGACAGAATGAAAAACTGTTTTTT. This gives the protein CASSKGQNEKLFF.

Ten or more counts support this clonotype. The rearrangement links TRBV3-1 to TRBJ1-2, with 10 bases identical to TRBD1. J gave up 8 bases and V 3 bases, and 6 bases lay outside the gene matches. There are 14 residues in the CDR3. The germline V gene has CDR1 LGHDT and CDR2 YNNKEL (reference sequence). The CDR3 DNA reads as TGTGCCAGCAGCCACTTCGGGACAGGGGAGGGCTACACCTTC. Translating gives CASSHFGTGEGYTF.

This clonotype has at least ten counts. Mismatch with germline at one junction end may stem from a read error. CDR3 DNA sequence: TGTGCCAGCGAACCGGGACCGTATACTTCACCCCTCCACTTT. It translates to CASEPGPYTSPLHF. J is TRBJ1-6 and V is TRBV6-4, with D perhaps TRBD1 (5 bases). CDR3 length: 14 residues. The V gene's germline CDR1 is MRHNA and CDR2 SNTAGT.

This clonotype has a single count. An end of the junction differs from the germline gene, which may be a read error. V and J are TRBV7-9 and TRBJ2-2; D gene unclear. The CDR3 loop spans 8 amino acids. The germline gives CDR1 SEHNR, CDR2 FQNEAQ (reference sequence). The CDR3 spells CASSPMGF. CDR3 DNA: TGTGCCAGCAGTCCGATGGGGTTT.

V gene TRBV7-6 combines with J gene TRBJ1-3, with 8 bases aligning to TRBD1. This CDR3 spans 16 amino acids. V shed 0 bases and J 4 bases; nucleotides not matched to a gene: 5. CDR1 SGHVS and CDR2 FNYEAQ come from the germline V gene. In DNA, the CDR3 is TGTGCCAGCAGCTTAGCAGGCAGGGGGCAAGGAAACACCATATATTTT. It translates to CASSLAGRGQGNTIYF.

The rearrangement uses TRBV20-1 and TRBJ2-5, with 8 positions matching TRBD2. Germline CDR1 and CDR2: DFQATT and SNEGSKA (reference sequence). After removal of 5 bases from V and 2 bases from J, the junction contained 10 bases not matched to a gene. The CDR3 sequence is 15 residues long. The CDR3 DNA is TGCAGTGCTCCCCCCGCGGGGGGTCCACAAGAGACCCAGTACTTC. Translating gives CSAPPAGGPQETQYF.

The gene calls are TRBV7-9 and TRBJ1-2, with 10 bases lining up with TRBD1. Per germline, CDR1 SEHNR and CDR2 FQNEAQ (reference sequence). The J segment lost 7 bases and the V segment lost 5 bases, leaving 7 bases of the junction unmatched. CDR3 size: 14 residues. The CDR3 DNA is TGTGCCAGCAGCACCCCCGGGACAGGGGTTGGCTACACCTTC. Protein product: CASSTPGTGVGYTF.

The table lists this clonotype with many counts. The gene calls are TRBV7-9 and TRBJ1-2; D unclear. The CDR3 runs 14 residues. CDR1 is SEHNR and CDR2 is FQNEAQ in the germline V gene (reference sequence). V was cut by 6 bases and J by 2 bases, with 13 bases left in between. In nucleotides, the CDR3 is TGTGCCAGCAGTCAATCGTACGGCAACTATGGCTACACCTTC. Protein: CASSQSYGNYGYTF. Filled out from reference TRBV7-9 and TRBJ1-2, the complete variable domain reads DTGVSQNPRHKITKRGQNVTFRCDPISEHNRLYWYRQTLGQGPEFLTYFQNEAQLEKSRLLSDRFSAERPKGSFSTLEIQRTEQGDSAMYLCASSQSYGNYGYTFGSGTRLTVV.

This sequence joins TRBV6-2 or TRBV6-3 and TRBJ1-1; 11 bases fit TRBD1. Trimming cost V 5 bases and J 3 bases; bases outside gene matches: 5. Germline CDR1 and CDR2: MNHEY and SVGEGT. The CDR3 runs to 15 residues. The CDR3 DNA reads TGTGCCAGCAGTGCCGGACAGGGGGCGTACACTGAAGCTTTCTTT. This encodes CASSAGQGAYTEAFF.

This clonotype was detected many times. The chain carries TRBV7-9 and TRBJ2-3, with D possibly being TRBD1 or TRBD2 (5 bases each). With 2 bases removed from V and 2 bases from J, the gap between germline ends came to 8 bases. The germline V gene has CDR1 SEHNR and CDR2 FQNEAQ (reference sequence). The CDR3 sequence is 14 residues long. DNA of the CDR3: TGTGCCAGCAGCTTACGGGGCTCCACAGATACGCAGTATTTT. Protein sequence: CASSLRGSTDTQYF.

The chain uses TRBV9 and TRBJ1-5; D is uncertain. Germline lookup yields CDR1 SGDLS and CDR2 YYNGEE. Trimming left V 0 bases short and J 5 bases short, with 9 bases between. This CDR3 is 14 amino acids long. CDR3: CASSVDSRYQPQHF. In DNA, the CDR3 is TGTGCCAGCAGCGTAGACAGTAGATATCAGCCCCAGCATTTT.